The source of this T cell receptor (beta chain) is a study of early T cells in non-severe SARS-CoV-2 infection. On the study more broadly: Chains from this unsorted whole-blood bulk RNA could not be paired.

This clonotype came up a few times. In TCRdb, the 5' RACE reads were re-called with MiXCR into one record per CDR3 protein. The profile shows 86,000 or so distinct CDR3 sequences, 5.5% to 7.5% of them singletons. The length of the CDR3 is 15 residues. Germline CDR1 and CDR2: WNHNN and SYGVQD (reference sequence). Trimming shortened V by 1 base and J by 7 bases, and 14 bases separated the two germline ends. This chain joins TRBV10-1 and TRBJ2-1; possible D gene TRBD2, 5 bases. The TCR comes from an adult who was a healthcare worker with PCR-confirmed SARS-CoV-2 infection or an uninfected control (not recorded which). The sequenced sample consisted of whole blood. For the CDR3, the DNA is TGCGCCAGCAGTGAGTTAAGCGGACTCACTAATGAGCAGTTCTTC. It encodes CASSELSGLTNEQFF.